Following are 29 T cell receptor beta chains from one sample sequenced in a study of T cells in localized non-small cell lung cancer. Produced via immunoSEQ multiplex PCR; TCRdb's table is partial and in-frame only. The sample records tens of thousands of clones, roughly 81% being singletons. This specimen consisted of peripheral blood, obtained before any cancer treatment. The source of these receptors is a female donor older than 55 with stage I lung adenocarcinoma.

Turning to this clone: The same CDR3 also results from other DNA sequences found in this sample. The DNA for the CDR3 is TGCGCCAGCAGCTTGGAGGGACGTAGCTCTGGAAACACCATATATTTT. Residues: CASSLEGRSSGNTIYF. The chain couples TRBV5-1 to TRBJ1-3; weak D call: TRBD1 (5 bases). The germline CDR1 and CDR2 sequences are SGHRS and YFSETQ. Trimming took off 0 bases at V and 0 bases at J, with 10 bases between the two ends. There are 16 residues in the CDR3.

In its sample, this clone was seen a few times. The chain has TRBV29-1 and TRBJ1-1; D perhaps matches TRBD1 (6 bases). The CDR3 is made up of 13 amino acids. Germline loops: CDR1 SQVTM, CDR2 ANQGSEA. Trimming took 7 bases from V and 1 from J, leaving 13 bases between them. In DNA, the CDR3 is TGCAGCGGGCTGGGACATACGAACACTGAAGCTTTCTTT. Translated: CSGLGHTNTEAFF.

CDR3 nucleotide sequence: TGTGCCAGCAGCGGTCCGGGGGGCAATGAGCAGTTCTTC. It translates to CASSGPGGNEQFF. This chain connects TRBV9 to TRBJ2-1; 7 nucleotides match TRBD2. The CDR3 is 13 residues long. The junction had 3 bases not matched to a gene; V was cut back by 3 bases and J by 6 bases. Germline V gene lookup returns CDR1 SGDLS and CDR2 YYNGEE.

V is TRBV15 and J is TRBJ2-5; TRBD1 aligns across 12 bases. In germline, CDR1 is LNHNV, CDR2 YYDKDF (reference sequence). J lost 4 bases, V lost 1 base, and 10 bases had no gene match. CDR3 size: 18 residues. The CDR3 loop is CATSRGPNRDRGRETQYF. Here the CDR3 DNA reads TGTGCCACCAGCAGAGGCCCGAACCGGGACAGGGGGCGAGAGACCCAGTACTTC.

This chain uses TRBV19 with TRBJ2-5; 8 nucleotides agree with TRBD1. The trim removed 4 bases at V and 2 bases at J, leaving 9 bases unmatched. The CDR3 is 16 residues long. Germline V gene sequence: CDR1 LNHDA, CDR2 SQIVND (reference sequence). The CDR3 loop reads CASSTGGAGPQETQYF. In nucleotides, the CDR3 is TGTGCCAGTAGTACAGGGGGCGCTGGGCCGCAAGAGACCCAGTACTTC.

This chain joins TRBV5-1 and TRBJ2-1; 10 bases match TRBD1. The CDR3 consists of 17 residues. The germline V gene encodes CDR1 SGHRS and CDR2 YFSETQ. The trim removed 5 bases at V and 8 bases at J, leaving 16 bases unmatched. The CDR3 DNA reads as TGCGCCAGCAGTTTCCTACCGACGGGACAGGGGAGGCATGAGCAGTTCTTC. It translates to CASSFLPTGQGRHEQFF. The complete variable domain, with remaining parts taken from reference TRBV5-1 and TRBJ2-1, reads KAGVTQTPRYLIKTRGQQVTLSCSPISGHRSVSWYQQTPGQGLQFLFEYFSETQRNKGNFPGRFSGRQFSNSRSEMNVSTLELGDSALYLCASSFLPTGQGRHEQFFGPGTRLTVL.

As DNA, the CDR3 is TGTGCTAGTGGTCGGGGTACCTACGAGCAGTACTTC. Residues: CASGRGTYEQYF. The chain recombines TRBV12-5 with TRBJ2-7; a weak D match, TRBD2 (5 bases). The CDR3 spans 12 residues. CDR1 is LGHNT and CDR2 is FRNRAP in the germline V gene. V lost 5 bases, J lost 2 bases, and 7 bases lay in between.

V and J are TRBV2 and TRBJ1-5, with a possible D match to TRBD1 (5 bases). V was pared by 6 bases and J by 5 bases, with 11 bases between. Germline V CDR1 and CDR2: SNHLY, FYNNEI. The CDR3 sequence is 13 residues long. CDR3 in amino acids: CASSGDGHQPQHF. In DNA form, the CDR3 reads TGTGCCAGCAGCGGGGACGGACATCAGCCCCAGCATTTT. The whole variable domain, remainder taken from reference TRBV2 and TRBJ1-5, is EPEVTQTPSHQVTQMGQEVILRCVPISNHLYFYWYRQILGQKVEFLVSFYNNEISEKSEIFDDQFSVERPDGSNFTLKIRSTKLEDSAMYFCASSGDGHQPQHFGDGTRLSIL.

V usage is TRBV19 and J usage is TRBJ2-3, with TRBD2 identical over 14 bases. The V gene's germline CDR1 is LNHDA and CDR2 SQIVND (reference sequence). The CDR3 totals 17 residues. V shed 8 bases and J 1 base; nucleotides not matched to a gene: 8. CDR3 loop: CASSFPGLAGGTDTQYF. Here the CDR3 DNA reads TGTGCCAGTTCCTTTCCGGGACTAGCGGGAGGCACAGATACGCAGTATTTT.

This rearrangement joins TRBV19 to TRBJ2-2; 9 bases line up with TRBD1. Germline V gene data show CDR1 as LNHDA and CDR2 as SQIVND (reference sequence). V was clipped by 3 bases and J by 4 bases; unmatched bases: 6. The CDR3 covers 16 residues. The CDR3 is CASSMAGTGSTGELFF. For the CDR3, the DNA is TGTGCCAGTAGTATGGCGGGGACAGGGAGCACCGGGGAGCTGTTTTTT.

This clone was seen only once. This chain joins TRBV7-3 and TRBJ1-5, with D perhaps matching TRBD1 (6 bases). The CDR3 has 19 amino acids. V was trimmed by 2 bases and J by 5 bases, leaving 25 bases between them. CDR1 SGHTA and CDR2 FQGTGA come from the germline V gene. The CDR3 coding sequence is TGTGCCAGCAGCTTAGAAAACCACCCGGGGGGCTGGTACGATCAGCCCCAGCATTTT. This sequence encodes CASSLENHPGGWYDQPQHF.

V gene TRBV6-9 combines with J gene TRBJ1-5, with a tentative D call TRBD1 (6 bases). Trimming left V 11 bases short and J 0 bases short, with 14 bases between. CDR1 is MNHGY, CDR2 SVAAGI, per germline. This CDR3 comprises 14 residues. Here the CDR3 DNA reads TGTGCCTACCGGAGGGGGGATAGCAATCAGCCCCAGCATTTT. Amino acid sequence: CAYRRGDSNQPQHF.

DNA of the CDR3: TGTGCCAGCAGCTTAGCTAGCGGGAGTCCCCGCTCCTACGAGCAGTACTTC. Translating it yields CASSLASGSPRSYEQYF. The chain has TRBV7-9 and TRBJ2-7, with 9 bases that match TRBD2. J was trimmed by 0 bases and V by 0 bases; bases with no gene match: 6. This CDR3 has 17 amino acids. CDR1 is SEHNR and CDR2 is FQNEAQ in the germline V gene (reference sequence).

This chain uses TRBV13 with TRBJ2-3; TRBD2 is a possible D gene (5 bases). V gave up 5 bases and J gave up 3 bases, with 9 bases separating them. The CDR3 totals 13 residues. Germline-derived CDR1 and CDR2 are PRHDT and FYEKMQ (reference sequence). The CDR3 DNA sequence: TGTGCCAGCAGCCCCCCGGGGACAGATACGCAGTATTTT. Residues: CASSPPGTDTQYF.

The gene calls are TRBV4-1 and TRBJ1-6, with TRBD1 as a possible D gene (5 bases). Trimming shortened V by 1 base and J by 7 bases, and 11 bases separated the two germline ends. The CDR3 extends over 15 amino acids. Germline values: CDR1 MGHRA, CDR2 YSYEKL. DNA for the CDR3: TGCGCCAGCAGCCAAGCCAGACAGCAAAATTCACCCCTCCACTTT. As protein: CASSQARQQNSPLHF.

V gene TRBV10-3 combines with J gene TRBJ2-7; 7 bases map to TRBD2. This CDR3 has 18 residues. The germline CDR1 and CDR2 sequences are ENHRY and SYGVKD. Unmatched junction bases numbered 14, after V lost 2 bases and J lost 1 base. CDR3 DNA: TGTGCCATCAGTGAGCCCCTGGGAGGTGGGGAGGGGTCCTACGAGCAGTACTTC. Its translation is CAISEPLGGGEGSYEQYF.

The V gene is TRBV27, the J gene TRBJ2-7; possible D gene TRBD2, 5 bases. This CDR3 is built from 14 residues. The germline CDR1 and CDR2 sequences are MNHEY and SMNVEV (reference sequence). Trimming removed 0 bases from V and 3 bases from J, with 9 bases in between. This CDR3 reads CASSLSQRLYEQYF. CDR3 coding DNA: TGTGCCAGCAGTTTATCCCAGCGGCTCTACGAGCAGTACTTC.

V and J are TRBV18 and TRBJ1-4, with unresolved D. The ends were cut back, 6 bases at V and 7 bases at J, with 18 bases in the middle. This CDR3 comprises 15 residues. The V gene's germline CDR1 is KGHSH and CDR2 LQKENI. CDR3 sequence reads: CASSFSGPNGEKLFF. The CDR3 DNA follows: TGTGCCAGCTCGTTCAGCGGGCCCAACGGTGAAAAACTGTTTTTT.

The chain employs TRBV4-1 and TRBJ1-1; D unresolved. Trimming stripped 1 base from V and 6 bases from J, with 15 bases between. The CDR3 consists of 15 residues. Germline lookup yields CDR1 MGHRA and CDR2 YSYEKL. The CDR3 nucleotides are TGCGCCAGCAGCCAAGGTGGAGGGAAGGTGGCTGAAGCTTTCTTT. Protein product: CASSQGGGKVAEAFF.

The rearrangement links TRBV25-1 to TRBJ1-2; D might be TRBD1 (6 bases). From germline, CDR1 is MGHDK and CDR2 SYGVNS. CDR3 length: 16 amino acids. V lost 3 bases to trimming and J lost 4 bases, with 18 bases between them. CDR3 coding DNA: TGTGCCAGCAGTGAGGACAGATCCAACACACTCTATGGCTACACCTTC. It encodes CASSEDRSNTLYGYTF.

This clone was observed a few times. The sample has other DNA sequences that encode this CDR3 too. The chain carries TRBV4-1 and TRBJ1-5; TRBD1 matches 7 bases. Germline V CDR1 and CDR2: MGHRA, YSYEKL. CDR3 size: 15 residues. Losses at the gene ends were 1 base for V and 6 bases for J; bases not matched to a gene: 6. The CDR3 region is CASSQGQGGGQPQHF. As DNA, the CDR3 is TGCGCCAGCAGCCAAGGGCAGGGGGGAGGTCAGCCCCAGCATTTT.

The rearrangement links TRBV6-5 to TRBJ2-3; perhaps TRBD2 as D (6 bases). Germline values: CDR1 MNHEY, CDR2 SVGAGI. V lost 4 bases to trimming and J lost 0 bases, with 8 bases between them. The CDR3 consists of 14 residues. CDR3 coding DNA: TGTGCCAGCAGTTCGGGACTGAGCACAGATACGCAGTATTTT. It encodes CASSSGLSTDTQYF.

V and J are TRBV5-1 and TRBJ2-5; 12 bases fit TRBD2. The last part of the DNA fits TRBJ2-7 better; the J call may be wrong. The CDR3 is made up of 16 amino acids. Germline CDR1 SGHRS, CDR2 YFSETQ. The CDR3 sequence is CASSSPGTSGWYEQYF. CDR3 DNA: TGCGCCAGCAGCTCTCCCGGGACTAGCGGGTGGTACGAGCAGTACTTC.

V gene TRBV7-9 combines with J gene TRBJ1-1, with a tentative D call TRBD1 (5 bases). The CDR3 extends over 16 amino acids. V lost 7 bases to trimming and J lost 3 bases, with 21 bases between them. Germline loops: CDR1 SEHNR, CDR2 FQNEAQ (reference sequence). CDR3 protein: CASNKGVRGDDTEAFF. CDR3 nucleotides: TGTGCCAGCAACAAAGGGGTGAGGGGAGACGACACTGAAGCTTTCTTT.

The chain employs TRBV19 and TRBJ2-7, with D hard to call. Trimming removed 3 bases at V and 4 bases at J, with 10 bases between. Per the germline V gene, CDR1 is LNHDA and CDR2 is SQIVND (reference sequence). The length of the CDR3 is 13 residues. The CDR3 nucleotides are TGTGCCAGTAGTATGCCCCCCAGTTACGAGCAGTACTTC. Protein: CASSMPPSYEQYF.

V usage is TRBV2 and J usage is TRBJ1-5; D remains ambiguous. The V end lost 0 bases, the J end lost 2 bases, and 11 bases lay between the germline ends. This CDR3 has 16 residues. CDR1 is SNHLY and CDR2 is FYNNEI in the germline V gene. CDR3 bases: TGTGCCAGCAGTGAAGCGGGTGACGTGGGCAATCAGCCCCAGCATTTT. Translating it yields CASSEAGDVGNQPQHF.

This chain joins TRBV6-5 and TRBJ2-2, with D possibly TRBD1 on 6 matching bases. The germline V gene encodes CDR1 MNHEY and CDR2 SVGAGI. This CDR3 contains 12 residues. Trimming took 7 bases from V and 5 from J, leaving 8 bases between them. The CDR3 loop is CASTRGTGELFF. For the CDR3, the DNA is TGTGCCAGCACGAGGGGGACCGGGGAGCTGTTTTTT.

This clone was found once. J is TRBJ1-2 and V is TRBV10-2, with unresolved D. V was shortened by 10 bases and J by 3 bases, with 12 bases between the two germline ends. The germline V gene has CDR1 WSHSY and CDR2 SAAADI. This CDR3 is built from 12 residues. The CDR3 bases are TGCGCCAAATTAGACACTGACTATGGCTACACCTTC. Translating it yields CAKLDTDYGYTF.

This CDR3 is CASSPGLPPDEQYF. The CDR3 DNA follows: TGTGCCAGCTCACCGGGACTTCCACCCGACGAGCAGTACTTC. The rearrangement uses TRBV18 and TRBJ2-7; D possibly corresponds to TRBD2 (6 bases). Trimming pared 3 bases from V and 5 bases from J, leaving 14 bases between. The germline V gene encodes CDR1 KGHSH and CDR2 LQKENI. This CDR3 is built from 14 residues.